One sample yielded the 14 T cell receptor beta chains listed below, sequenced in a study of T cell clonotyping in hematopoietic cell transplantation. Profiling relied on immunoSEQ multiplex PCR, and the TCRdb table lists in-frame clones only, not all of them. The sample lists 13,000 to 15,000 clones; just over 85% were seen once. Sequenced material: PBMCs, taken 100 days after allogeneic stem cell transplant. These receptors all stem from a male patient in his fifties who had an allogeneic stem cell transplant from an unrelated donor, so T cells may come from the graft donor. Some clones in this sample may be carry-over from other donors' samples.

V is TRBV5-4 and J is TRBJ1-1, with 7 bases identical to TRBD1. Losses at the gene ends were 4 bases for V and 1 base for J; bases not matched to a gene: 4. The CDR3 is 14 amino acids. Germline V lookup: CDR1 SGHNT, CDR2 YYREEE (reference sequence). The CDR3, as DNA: TGTGCCAGCAGCAGGGACAGCTGGAACACTGAAGCTTTCTTT. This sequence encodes CASSRDSWNTEAFF.

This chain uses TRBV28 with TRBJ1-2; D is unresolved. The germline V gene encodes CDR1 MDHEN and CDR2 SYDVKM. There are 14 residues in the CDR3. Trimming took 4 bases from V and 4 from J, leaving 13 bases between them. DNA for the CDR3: TGTGCCAGCAGTTCGGCCCCTAGGGCCTATGGCTACACCTTC. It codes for CASSSAPRAYGYTF.

This CDR3 reads CASSYDRGMGYTF. The CDR3 coding sequence is TGCGCCAGCAGCTACGACAGGGGTATGGGCTACACCTTC. The chain employs TRBV5-1 and TRBJ1-2, with TRBD1 matching 8 bases. Germline assignment: CDR1 SGHRS and CDR2 YFSETQ. The junction had 6 bases not matched to a gene; V was cut back by 3 bases and J by 8 bases. This CDR3 comprises 13 residues.

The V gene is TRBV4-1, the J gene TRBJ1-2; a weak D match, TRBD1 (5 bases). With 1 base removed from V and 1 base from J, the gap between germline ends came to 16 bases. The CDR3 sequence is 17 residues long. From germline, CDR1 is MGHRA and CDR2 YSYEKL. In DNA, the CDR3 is TGCGCCAGCAGCCAAGTAATGGGGGGGAGACGTAACTATGGCTACACCTTC. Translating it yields CASSQVMGGRRNYGYTF.

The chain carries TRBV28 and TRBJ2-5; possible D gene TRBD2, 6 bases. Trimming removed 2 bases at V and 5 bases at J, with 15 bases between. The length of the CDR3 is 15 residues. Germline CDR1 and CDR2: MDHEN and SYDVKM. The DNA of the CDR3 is TGTGCCAGCAGTTTAGCGGGAACCCCGTGGGAGACCCAGTACTTC. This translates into CASSLAGTPWETQYF. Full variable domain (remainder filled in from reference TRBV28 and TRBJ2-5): DVKVTQSSRYLVKRTGEKVFLECVQDMDHENMFWYRQDPGLGLRLIYFSYDVKMKEKGDIPEGYSVSREKKERFSLILESASTNQTSMYLCASSLAGTPWETQYFGPGTRLLVL.

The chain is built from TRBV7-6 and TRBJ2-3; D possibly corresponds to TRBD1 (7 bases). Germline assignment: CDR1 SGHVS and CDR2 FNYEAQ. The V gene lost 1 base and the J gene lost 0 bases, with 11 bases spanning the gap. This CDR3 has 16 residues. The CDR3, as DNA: TGTGCCAGCAGCTTAGGGGCGGGACAGAGCACAGATACGCAGTATTTT. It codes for CASSLGAGQSTDTQYF. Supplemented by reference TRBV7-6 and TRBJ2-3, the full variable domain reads GAGVSQSPRYKVTKRGQDVALRCDPISGHVSLYWYRQALGQGPEFLTYFNYEAQQDKSGLPNDRFSAERPEGSISTLTIQRTEQRDSAMYRCASSLGAGQSTDTQYFGPGTRLTVL.

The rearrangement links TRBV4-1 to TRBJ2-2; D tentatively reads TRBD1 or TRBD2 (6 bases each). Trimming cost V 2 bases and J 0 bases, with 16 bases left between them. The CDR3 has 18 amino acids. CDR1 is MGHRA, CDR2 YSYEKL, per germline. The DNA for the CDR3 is TGCGCCAGCAGCCAACCAATAGGAGGGGGGACGAACACCGGGGAGCTGTTTTTT. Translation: CASSQPIGGGTNTGELFF.

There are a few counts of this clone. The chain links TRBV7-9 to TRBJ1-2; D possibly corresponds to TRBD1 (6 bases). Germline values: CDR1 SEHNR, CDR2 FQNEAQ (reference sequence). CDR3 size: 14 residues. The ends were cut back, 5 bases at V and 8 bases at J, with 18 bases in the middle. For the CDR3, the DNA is TGTGCCAGCAGCCCTCGACAGGTTGAGGAAGGCTACACCTTC. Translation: CASSPRQVEEGYTF.

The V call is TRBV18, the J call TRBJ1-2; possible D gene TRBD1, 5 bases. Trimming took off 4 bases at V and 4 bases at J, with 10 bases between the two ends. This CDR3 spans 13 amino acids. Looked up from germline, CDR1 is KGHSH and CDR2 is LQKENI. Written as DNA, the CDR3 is TGTGCCAGCTCACGAGGGGTTGTCTATGGCTACACCTTC. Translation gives CASSRGVVYGYTF.

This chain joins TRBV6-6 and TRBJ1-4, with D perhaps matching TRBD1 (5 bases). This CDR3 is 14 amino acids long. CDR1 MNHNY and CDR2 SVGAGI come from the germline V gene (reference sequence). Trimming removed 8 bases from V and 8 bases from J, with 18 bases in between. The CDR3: CASHSGPQGEKLFF. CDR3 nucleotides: TGTGCCAGCCACTCGGGGCCCCAGGGAGAAAAACTGTTTTTT.

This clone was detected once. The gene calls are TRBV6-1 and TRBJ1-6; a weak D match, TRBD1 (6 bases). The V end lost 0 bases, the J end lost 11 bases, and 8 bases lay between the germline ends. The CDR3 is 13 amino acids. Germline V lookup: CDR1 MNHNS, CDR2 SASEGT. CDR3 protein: CASSEAGQTPLHF. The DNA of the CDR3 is TGTGCCAGCAGTGAAGCTGGACAGACACCCCTCCACTTT.

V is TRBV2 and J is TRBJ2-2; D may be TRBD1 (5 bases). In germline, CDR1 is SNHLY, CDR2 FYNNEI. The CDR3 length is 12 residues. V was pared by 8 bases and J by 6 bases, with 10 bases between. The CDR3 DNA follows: TGTGCCAGCCAGACAGACGCCGGGGAGCTGTTTTTT. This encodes CASQTDAGELFF. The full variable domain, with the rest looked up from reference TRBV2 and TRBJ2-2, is EPEVTQTPSHQVTQMGQEVILRCVPISNHLYFYWYRQILGQKVEFLVSFYNNEISEKSEIFDDQFSVERPDGSNFTLKIRSTKLEDSAMYFCASQTDAGELFFGEGSRLTVL.

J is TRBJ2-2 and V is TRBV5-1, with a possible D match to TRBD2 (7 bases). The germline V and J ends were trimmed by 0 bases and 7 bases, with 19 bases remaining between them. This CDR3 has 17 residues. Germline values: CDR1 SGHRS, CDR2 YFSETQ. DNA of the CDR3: TGCGCCAGCAGCTTGGTGCCGGGGGGCACGTCAAGCGGGGAGCTGTTTTTT. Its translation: CASSLVPGGTSSGELFF.

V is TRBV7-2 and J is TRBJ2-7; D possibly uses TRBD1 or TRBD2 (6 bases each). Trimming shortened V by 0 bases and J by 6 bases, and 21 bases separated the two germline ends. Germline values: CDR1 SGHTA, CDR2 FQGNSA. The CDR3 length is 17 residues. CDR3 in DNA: TGTGCCAGCAGCTTAGCGCAAGGGGGGTCCGCACGGGGCGAGCAGTACTTC. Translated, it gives CASSLAQGGSARGEQYF.